These 24 T cell receptor beta chains were sequenced from one sample in a study of shared clonotypes between healthy human individuals. Sequenced by immunoSEQ multiplex PCR; TCRdb stores in-frame clones only, minus some. This table has approximately 510,000 clones, roughly 78% appearing once. Specimen: PBMCs. The receptors were gathered from a woman aged 40-49 years in good health. Some clones in this sample may be carry-over from other donors' samples.

This clone was counted a few times. The V gene is TRBV5-1, the J gene TRBJ1-1; perhaps TRBD1 as D (5 bases). The V gene lost 4 bases and the J gene lost 1 base, with 11 bases spanning the gap. This CDR3 region has 14 residues. CDR1 is SGHRS and CDR2 is YFSETQ in the germline V gene. The DNA of the CDR3 is TGCGCCAGCAGCCTATTTGGGGGGAACACTGAAGCTTTCTTT. Protein sequence: CASSLFGGNTEAFF.

The V and J genes are TRBV5-1 and TRBJ2-1; 8 nucleotides match TRBD1. The CDR3 consists of 13 residues. Germline V lookup: CDR1 SGHRS, CDR2 YFSETQ. Trimming at V came to 2 bases and at J to 16 bases, leaving 11 bases not matched to a gene. The DNA of the CDR3 is TGCGCCAGCAGCTTACAGGCGGACAGGGACCAATTCTTC. Protein sequence: CASSLQADRDQFF.

This chain connects TRBV5-8 to TRBJ1-6, with 8 bases identical to TRBD1. The CDR3 length is 19 residues. V gave up 4 bases and J gave up 8 bases; unmatched junction bases: 20. Germline CDR1 is SGHTS and CDR2 is YDEGEE. The CDR3 DNA follows: TGTGCCAGCAGCCTGGGGCGGGGAATTCGGACAGGGTCCTATTCACCCCTCCACTTT. It translates to CASSLGRGIRTGSYSPLHF.

This clone appeared a single time. This chain connects TRBV7-9 to TRBJ2-3, with 7 bases lining up with TRBD2. Trimming cost V 1 base and J 5 bases; bases outside gene matches: 18. This CDR3 is 19 amino acids long. Germline assignment: CDR1 SEHNR and CDR2 FQNEAQ (reference sequence). Written as DNA, the CDR3 is TGTGCCAGCAGCTTAGAAAGCCGGGTGTGGGAGGGCCGGTTAGATACGCAGTATTTT. Protein sequence: CASSLESRVWEGRLDTQYF.

Only one count was recorded for this clone. The chain has TRBV6-1 and TRBJ2-1; D is undetermined. The length of the CDR3 is 14 residues. CDR1 MNHNS and CDR2 SASEGT come from the germline V gene. The V end lost 1 base, the J end lost 15 bases, and 19 bases lay between the germline ends. CDR3 in amino acids: CASSEGVASERRFF. In DNA, the CDR3 is TGTGCCAGCAGTGAAGGGGTCGCCTCCGAAAGACGGTTCTTC.

The CDR3 nucleotides read TGTGCCAGCGCTCAGGGGGCGTCCGATGAGCAGTTCTTC. Its translation: CASAQGASDEQFF. The rearrangement links TRBV7-8 to TRBJ2-1; 8 nucleotides match TRBD1. Germline loops: CDR1 SGHVS, CDR2 FQNEAQ. Trimming took 8 bases from V and 8 from J; bases not matched to a gene: 8. This CDR3 is built from 13 residues.

This sequence joins TRBV20-1 and TRBJ2-7; no reliable D call. The CDR3 runs to 10 residues. CDR1 and CDR2 (germline): DFQATT, SNEGSKA (reference sequence). V was pared by 7 bases and J by 4 bases, with 8 bases between. DNA of the CDR3: TGCAGTGTTGGGGATTACGAGCAGTACTTC. Translation: CSVGDYEQYF.

This chain links TRBV28 with TRBJ1-2, with TRBD1 matching 7 bases. Trimming took 8 bases from V and 5 from J; bases not matched to a gene: 17. CDR3 length equals 16 residues. The V gene's germline CDR1 is MDHEN and CDR2 SYDVKM. The CDR3, as DNA: TGTGCCAGCTCGGGGGCCTCTGACAGGGTGGGGTATGGCTACACCTTC. It translates to CASSGASDRVGYGYTF.

The chain employs TRBV7-6 and TRBJ2-3; D gene ambiguous. The length of the CDR3 is 13 residues. The V gene lost 5 bases and the J gene lost 2 bases, with 8 bases spanning the gap. Germline lookup yields CDR1 SGHVS and CDR2 FNYEAQ. This chain's CDR3 is CASSQGSTDTQYF. The CDR3 DNA reads TGTGCCAGCAGCCAAGGATCCACAGATACGCAGTATTTT.

The chain links TRBV19 to TRBJ1-1; TRBD1 agrees at 8 bases. The CDR3 totals 14 residues. V gave up 1 base and J gave up 4 bases; unmatched junction bases: 2. Germline-derived CDR1 and CDR2 are LNHDA and SQIVND (reference sequence). As DNA, the CDR3 is TGTGCCAGTAGTATAGCCACAGGGGGCACTGAAGCTTTCTTT. Its translation is CASSIATGGTEAFF.

V usage is TRBV5-5 and J usage is TRBJ2-1, with D unresolved. CDR1 is SGHKS, CDR2 YYEKEE, per germline (reference sequence). Deletions cut 4 bases from V and 0 bases from J, with 11 bases between. This CDR3 contains 15 residues. CDR3: CASSPFLPSYNEQFF. The CDR3 DNA is TGTGCCAGCAGCCCATTCTTACCCTCCTACAATGAGCAGTTCTTC.

The rearrangement links TRBV29-1 to TRBJ2-3, with 10 nucleotides matching TRBD2. V was pared by 6 bases and J by 4 bases, with 7 bases of the junction left unmatched. Germline CDR1 and CDR2: SQVTM and ANQGSEA. The CDR3 spans 14 residues. Written as DNA, the CDR3 is TGCAGCGTCCACGGACTAGCGGAGGCAGATACGCAGTATTTT. Translating gives CSVHGLAEADTQYF.

The chain couples TRBV7-9 to TRBJ1-1; possible D gene TRBD1, 6 bases. The CDR3 contains 16 residues. Trimming removed 3 bases from V and 2 bases from J, with 16 bases in between. Per the germline V gene, CDR1 is SEHNR and CDR2 is FQNEAQ (reference sequence). The CDR3 DNA follows: TGTGCCAGCAGCTTCGGTTTTGGACAGAGAAACACTGAAGCTTTCTTT. Protein: CASSFGFGQRNTEAFF.

The chain links TRBV7-6 to TRBJ2-1; no clear D. V lost 0 bases and J lost 0, with 9 bases in between. The CDR3 contains 16 residues. The germline gives CDR1 SGHVS, CDR2 FNYEAQ. The DNA of the CDR3 is TGTGCCAGCAGCTTAGCACAGTTGAGCTCCTACAATGAGCAGTTCTTC. It translates to CASSLAQLSSYNEQFF.

The chain couples TRBV7-3 to TRBJ2-5, with 7 bases lining up with TRBD2. Germline CDR1 is SGHTA and CDR2 is FQGTGA. This CDR3 has 15 amino acids. Trimming took 5 bases from V and 0 from J; bases not matched to a gene: 6. In nucleotides, the CDR3 is TGTGCCAGCAGCCAAAGAGCGGGGAACCAAGAGACCCAGTACTTC. It encodes CASSQRAGNQETQYF.

This chain connects TRBV7-9 to TRBJ1-5; D unclear. The CDR3 extends over 13 amino acids. The V end was cut by 10 bases, the J end by 3 bases, with 13 bases between. The germline CDR1 and CDR2 sequences are SEHNR and FQNEAQ (reference sequence). CDR3 region: CATEDGTNQPQHF. The CDR3 region has the DNA TGTGCCACCGAGGACGGTACCAATCAGCCCCAGCATTTT.

This clone was seen repeatedly, ten times or more. The chain joins TRBV28 to TRBJ2-3; unclear D gene. V shed 8 bases and J shed 3 bases, with 18 bases lying between them. Germline CDR1 is MDHEN and CDR2 is SYDVKM. The CDR3 contains 15 residues. The CDR3 DNA reads TGTGCCAGCTCTTCGGCTAGTTTCGAGACAGATACGCAGTATTTT. Amino acid sequence: CASSSASFETDTQYF.

The CDR3 sequence is CASSPQSGIISYEQYF. The CDR3 DNA reads TGTGCCAGCTCTCCGCAAAGCGGGATTATCTCCTACGAGCAGTACTTC. The chain combines TRBV18 with TRBJ2-7; TRBD2 matches at 7 bases. Germline values: CDR1 KGHSH, CDR2 LQKENI. Trimming removed 6 bases from V and 0 bases from J; junction bases left unmatched: 11. The CDR3 is 16 residues long. The variable domain in full, with the rest retrieved from reference TRBV18 and TRBJ2-7, is NAGVMQNPRHLVRRRGQEARLRCSPMKGHSHVYWYRQLPEEGLKFMVYLQKENIIDESGMPKERFSAEFPKEGPSILRIQQVVRGDSAAYFCASSPQSGIISYEQYFGPGTRLTVT.

This clone was seen just once. The V and J genes are TRBV12-2 and TRBJ1-1. TRBV12-2 is a documented pseudogene. There are 14 residues in the CDR3. The CDR3 coding sequence is TGTGCAAGTCGGCCCGAGGGGTTCGACACTGAAGCTTTCTTT. Translated, it gives CASRPEGFDTEAFF.

This clone turned up a few times. The chain uses TRBV4-1 and TRBJ1-6; D ambiguous. The V end lost 4 bases, the J end lost 14 bases, and 9 bases lay between the germline ends. This CDR3 is 11 amino acids long. Germline CDR1 reads MGHRA; CDR2 reads YSYEKL. The DNA of the CDR3 is TGCGCCAGCAGCCCCGGTCTCACCCTCCACTTT. Translation: CASSPGLTLHF.

This clone was recorded once. The V and J genes are TRBV30 and TRBJ2-7, with 7 bases fitting TRBD2. The V gene's germline CDR1 is GTSNPN and CDR2 SVGIG (reference sequence). After removal of 3 bases from V and 2 bases from J, the junction contained 4 bases not matched to a gene. This CDR3 is 13 amino acids long. CDR3 bases: TGTGCCTGGAGCGGGGGGACCACCTACGAGCAGTACTTC. It encodes CAWSGGTTYEQYF.

This clone has more than one count but fewer than ten. V usage is TRBV18 and J usage is TRBJ2-5; D ambiguous. This CDR3 has 15 residues. Germline assignment: CDR1 KGHSH and CDR2 LQKENI. The V gene lost 2 bases and the J gene lost 2 bases, with 12 bases spanning the gap. CDR3 DNA sequence: TGTGCCAGCTCACCAAACAGACCACCACAAGAGACCCAGTACTTC. Translating it yields CASSPNRPPQETQYF.

The genes are TRBV10-3 and TRBJ2-1; D is perhaps TRBD1 (6 bases). Germline assignment: CDR1 ENHRY and CDR2 SYGVKD. V lost 3 bases and J 2 bases, leaving 14 bases between the germline ends. The CDR3 has 16 residues. This CDR3 reads CAISDPADSAYNEQFF. The CDR3 bases are TGTGCCATCAGTGATCCTGCGGACAGCGCCTACAATGAGCAGTTCTTC.

The rearrangement uses TRBV5-1 and TRBJ2-2; a possible D gene is TRBD1 (6 bases). CDR1 is SGHRS, CDR2 YFSETQ, per germline. The CDR3 loop spans 17 amino acids. Trimming shortened V by 1 base and J by 4 bases, and 17 bases separated the two germline ends. The CDR3 loop is CASSLPRSNRATGELFF. The CDR3 DNA is TGCGCCAGCAGCTTGCCTCGGTCTAACAGGGCCACCGGGGAGCTGTTTTTT.